One sample yielded the 10 T cell receptor beta chains listed below, sequenced in a study of beta chain features in type 1 diabetes. Expressed TCRB transcripts got sequenced, as all isolated RNA was reverse transcribed. The protocol was immunoSEQ multiplex PCR, while the TCRdb copy is restricted to in-frame clones and leaves out a portion. The data hold some 150,000 clones, with over 8.5% observed a single time. Sequencing input: central memory CD4+ T cells from blood. The receptors originated from a young man in good health.

In its sample, this clone was seen a few times. This CDR3 is CASRKQGQETQYF. In nucleotides, the CDR3 is TGTGCCAGCAGGAAACAGGGGCAGGAGACCCAGTACTTC. The V and J genes are TRBV5-6 and TRBJ2-5, with 7 bases aligning to TRBD1. V gave up 5 bases and J gave up 5 bases; unmatched junction bases: 6. Per the germline V gene, CDR1 is SGHDT and CDR2 is YYEEEE. This CDR3 comprises 13 residues.

This clone has just a few counts. The chain uses TRBV7-2 and TRBJ2-4, with D possibly matching TRBD1 (6 bases). Trimming took off 5 bases at V and 8 bases at J, with 10 bases between the two ends. The germline CDR1 and CDR2 sequences are SGHTA and FQGNSA. The CDR3 length is 12 residues. The CDR3 region has the DNA TGTGCCAGCAGCATACAGGGCTACATTCAGTACTTC. This translates into CASSIQGYIQYF.

This clone was seen repeatedly, ten times or more. The chain couples TRBV18 to TRBJ2-1, with TRBD2 matching over 8 bases. Germline V lookup: CDR1 KGHSH, CDR2 LQKENI. CDR3 size: 15 residues. Trimming at V came to 2 bases and at J to 2 bases, leaving 2 bases not matched to a gene. The CDR3 bases are TGTGCCAGCTCACCAAGGGGACTAGCCTACAATGAGCAGTTCTTC. Translating it yields CASSPRGLAYNEQFF.

This clone has a handful of counts. CDR3 DNA sequence: TGTGCCTGGAGTCCCGGGACACCGAATTCACCCCTCCACTTT. Translating gives CAWSPGTPNSPLHF. The V gene is TRBV30, the J gene TRBJ1-6; tentatively, D is TRBD1 (6 bases). This CDR3 spans 14 amino acids. CDR1 and CDR2 from the germline V gene are GTSNPN and SVGIG (reference sequence). Trimming took 2 bases from V and 7 from J, leaving 12 bases between them. The full variable domain, its missing parts supplied by reference TRBV30 and TRBJ1-6, is SQTIHQWPATLVQPVGSPLSLECTVEGTSNPNLYWYRQAAGRGLQLLFYSVGIGQISSEVPQNLSASRPQDRQFILSSKKLLLSDSGFYLCAWSPGTPNSPLHFGNGTRLTVT.

This chain links TRBV7-2 with TRBJ2-5; perhaps TRBD2 as D (6 bases). The V gene lost 7 bases and the J gene lost 5 bases, with 17 bases spanning the gap. Per the germline V gene, CDR1 is SGHTA and CDR2 is FQGNSA. The CDR3 has 14 residues. Here the CDR3 DNA reads TGTGCCAGCACGCCTAGCGCCTCCACCGAGACCCAGTACTTC. Translation gives CASTPSASTETQYF.

This clone has more than one count but fewer than ten. The chain carries TRBV25-1 and TRBJ2-1; a possible D gene is TRBD1 (5 bases). The V end lost 1 base, the J end lost 1 base, and 8 bases lay between the germline ends. Germline V gene lookup returns CDR1 MGHDK and CDR2 SYGVNS. This CDR3 has 15 residues. This CDR3 is CASSESPGSYNEQFF. CDR3 bases: TGTGCCAGCAGTGAATCGCCAGGGTCCTACAATGAGCAGTTCTTC.

V gene TRBV7-9 combines with J gene TRBJ1-2; unclear D gene. Germline CDR1 reads SEHNR; CDR2 reads FQNEAQ (reference sequence). With 5 bases removed from V and 7 bases from J, the gap between germline ends came to 11 bases. The CDR3 is made up of 12 amino acids. The chain's CDR3 is CASSEVPGGYTF. The CDR3 nucleotides are TGTGCCAGCAGCGAAGTGCCGGGTGGCTACACCTTC. The full variable domain, completed using reference TRBV7-9 and TRBJ1-2, is DTGVSQNPRHKITKRGQNVTFRCDPISEHNRLYWYRQTLGQGPEFLTYFQNEAQLEKSRLLSDRFSAERPKGSFSTLEIQRTEQGDSAMYLCASSEVPGGYTFGSGTRLTVV.

This clone was counted a few times. V gene TRBV29-1 combines with J gene TRBJ1-4; TRBD1 might be the D (6 bases). The germline V and J ends were trimmed by 4 bases and 8 bases, with 14 bases remaining between them. CDR1 is SQVTM and CDR2 is ANQGSEA in the germline V gene. The CDR3 runs 13 residues. Here the CDR3 reads CSVATGIREKLFF. CDR3 bases: TGCAGCGTTGCGACAGGAATTAGAGAAAAACTGTTTTTT.

The V call is TRBV10-3, the J call TRBJ2-5, with D tentatively TRBD2 (6 bases). Trimming pared 0 bases from V and 2 bases from J, leaving 10 bases between. The CDR3 is 15 residues long. Per germline, CDR1 ENHRY and CDR2 SYGVKD. This chain's CDR3 is CAISESPSVQETQYF. The CDR3 nucleotides read TGTGCCATCAGTGAGTCTCCTAGCGTACAAGAGACCCAGTACTTC.

The chain is built from TRBV9 and TRBJ2-1, with 7 bases fitting TRBD2. J was trimmed by 4 bases and V by 2 bases; bases with no gene match: 6. Germline CDR1 and CDR2: SGDLS and YYNGEE. CDR3 length equals 15 residues. Written as DNA, the CDR3 is TGTGCCAGCAGCGTCGGGGGACTACATTACAATGAGCAGTTCTTC. This sequence encodes CASSVGGLHYNEQFF.